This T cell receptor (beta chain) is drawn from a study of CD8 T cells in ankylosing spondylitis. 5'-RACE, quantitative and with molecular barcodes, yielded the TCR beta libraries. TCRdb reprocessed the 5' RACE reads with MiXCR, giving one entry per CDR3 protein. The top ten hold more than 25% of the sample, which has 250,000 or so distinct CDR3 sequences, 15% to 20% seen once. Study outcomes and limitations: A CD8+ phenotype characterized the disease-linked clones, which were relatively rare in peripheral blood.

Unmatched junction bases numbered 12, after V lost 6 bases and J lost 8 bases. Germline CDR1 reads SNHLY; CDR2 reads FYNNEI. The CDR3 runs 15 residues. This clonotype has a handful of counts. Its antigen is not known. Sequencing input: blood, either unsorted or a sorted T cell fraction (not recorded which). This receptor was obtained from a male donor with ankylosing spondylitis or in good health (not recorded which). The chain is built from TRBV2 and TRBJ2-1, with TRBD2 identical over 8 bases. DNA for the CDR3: TGTGCCAGCAGCTGGGGGGCGGGAGGACCCGATGAGCAGTTCTTC. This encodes CASSWGAGGPDEQFF. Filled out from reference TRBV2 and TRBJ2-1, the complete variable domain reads EPEVTQTPSHQVTQMGQEVILRCVPISNHLYFYWYRQILGQKVEFLVSFYNNEISEKSEIFDDQFSVERPDGSNFTLKIRSTKLEDSAMYFCASSWGAGGPDEQFFGPGTRLTVL.